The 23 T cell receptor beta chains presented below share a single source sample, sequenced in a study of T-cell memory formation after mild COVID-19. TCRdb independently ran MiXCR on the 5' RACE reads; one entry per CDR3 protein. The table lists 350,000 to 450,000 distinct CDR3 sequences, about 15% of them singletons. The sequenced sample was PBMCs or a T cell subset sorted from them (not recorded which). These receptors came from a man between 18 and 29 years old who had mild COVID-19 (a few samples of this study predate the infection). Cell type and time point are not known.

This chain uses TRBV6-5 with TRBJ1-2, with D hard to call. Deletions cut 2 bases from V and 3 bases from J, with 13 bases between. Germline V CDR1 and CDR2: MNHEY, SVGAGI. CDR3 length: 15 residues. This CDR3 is CASSYVAIGYYGYTF. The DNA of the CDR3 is TGTGCCAGCAGTTACGTCGCGATTGGGTACTATGGCTACACCTTC.

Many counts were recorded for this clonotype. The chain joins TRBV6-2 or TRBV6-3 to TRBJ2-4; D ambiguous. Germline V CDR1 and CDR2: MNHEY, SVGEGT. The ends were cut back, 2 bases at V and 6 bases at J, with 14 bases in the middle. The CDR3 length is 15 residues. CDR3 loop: CASSYRASRVNIQYF. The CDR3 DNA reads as TGTGCCAGCAGTTACCGTGCGAGCCGAGTAAACATTCAGTACTTC.

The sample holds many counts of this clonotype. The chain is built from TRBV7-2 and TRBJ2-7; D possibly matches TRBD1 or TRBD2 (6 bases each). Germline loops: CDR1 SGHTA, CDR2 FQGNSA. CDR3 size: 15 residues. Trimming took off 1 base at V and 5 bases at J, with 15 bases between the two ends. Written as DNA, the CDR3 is TGTGCCAGCAGCTTAGTTGGGGGGCTATTCGACGAGCAGTACTTC. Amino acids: CASSLVGGLFDEQYF.

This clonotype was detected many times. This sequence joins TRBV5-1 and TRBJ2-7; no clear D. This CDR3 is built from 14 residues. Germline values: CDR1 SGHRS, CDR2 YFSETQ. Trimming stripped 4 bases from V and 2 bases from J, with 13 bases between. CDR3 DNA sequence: TGCGCCAGCAGCGCCCCTATGACCGCCTACGAGCAGTACGTC. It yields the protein CASSAPMTAYEQYV.

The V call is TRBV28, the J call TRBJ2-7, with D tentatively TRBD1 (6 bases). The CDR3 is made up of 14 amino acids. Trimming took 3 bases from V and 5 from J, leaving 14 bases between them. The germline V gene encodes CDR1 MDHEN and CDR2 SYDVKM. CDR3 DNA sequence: TGTGCCAGCAGTTTCAGGGGCTGGGCCAACGAGCAGTACGTC. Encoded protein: CASSFRGWANEQYV.

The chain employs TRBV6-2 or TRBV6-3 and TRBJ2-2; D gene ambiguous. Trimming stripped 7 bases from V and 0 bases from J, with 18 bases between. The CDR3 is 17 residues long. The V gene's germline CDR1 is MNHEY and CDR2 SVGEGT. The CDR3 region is CASTYPHGRSNTGELFF. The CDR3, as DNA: TGTGCCAGCACCTACCCTCATGGGCGGTCGAACACCGGGGAGCTGTTTTTT.

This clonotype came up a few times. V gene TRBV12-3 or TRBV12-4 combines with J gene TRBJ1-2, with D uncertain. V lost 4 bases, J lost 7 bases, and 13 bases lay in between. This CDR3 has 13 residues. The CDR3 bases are TGTGCCAGCAGTTCCCCGGGCCTTCCTGGCTACACCTTC. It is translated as CASSSPGLPGYTF.

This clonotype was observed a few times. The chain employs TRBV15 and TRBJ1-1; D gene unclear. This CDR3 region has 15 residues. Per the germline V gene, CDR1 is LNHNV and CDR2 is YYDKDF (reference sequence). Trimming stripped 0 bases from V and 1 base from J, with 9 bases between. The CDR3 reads CATSRDSRWNTEAFF. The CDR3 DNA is TGTGCCACCAGCAGAGATTCCAGGTGGAACACTGAAGCTTTCTTT.

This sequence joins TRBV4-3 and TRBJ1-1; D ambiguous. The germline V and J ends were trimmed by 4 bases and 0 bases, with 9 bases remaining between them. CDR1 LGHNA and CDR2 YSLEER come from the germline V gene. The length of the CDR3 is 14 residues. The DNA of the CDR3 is TGCGCCAGCAGCCGACACACAGTGAACACTGAAGCTTTCTTT. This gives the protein CASSRHTVNTEAFF.

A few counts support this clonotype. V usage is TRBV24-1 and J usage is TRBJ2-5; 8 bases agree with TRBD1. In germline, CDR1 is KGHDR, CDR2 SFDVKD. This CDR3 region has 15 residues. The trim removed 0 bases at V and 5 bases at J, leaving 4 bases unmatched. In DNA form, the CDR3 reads TGTGCCACCAGTGATTTGGCCAGGGGGCGCGAGACCCAGTACTTC. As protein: CATSDLARGRETQYF.

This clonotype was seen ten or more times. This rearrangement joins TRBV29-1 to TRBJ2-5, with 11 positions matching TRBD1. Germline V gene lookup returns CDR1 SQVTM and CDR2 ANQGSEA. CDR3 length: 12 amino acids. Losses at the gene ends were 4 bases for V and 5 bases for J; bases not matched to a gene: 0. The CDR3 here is CSVGTGGETQYF. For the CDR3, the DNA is TGCAGCGTTGGGACAGGGGGCGAGACCCAGTACTTC.

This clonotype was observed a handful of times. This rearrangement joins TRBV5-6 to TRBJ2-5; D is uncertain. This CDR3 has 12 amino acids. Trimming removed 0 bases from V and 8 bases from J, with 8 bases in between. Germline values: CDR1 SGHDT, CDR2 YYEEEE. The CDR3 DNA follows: TGTGCCAGCAGCTTGGCCGGTGTCACCCAGTACTTC. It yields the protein CASSLAGVTQYF.

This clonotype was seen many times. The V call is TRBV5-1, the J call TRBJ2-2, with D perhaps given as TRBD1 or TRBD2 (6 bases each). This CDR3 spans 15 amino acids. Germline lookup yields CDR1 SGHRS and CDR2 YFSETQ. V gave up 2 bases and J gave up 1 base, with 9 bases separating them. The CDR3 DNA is TGCGCCAGCAGCTTCGGGGGCCGGAACACCGGGGAGCTGTTTTTT. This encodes CASSFGGRNTGELFF.

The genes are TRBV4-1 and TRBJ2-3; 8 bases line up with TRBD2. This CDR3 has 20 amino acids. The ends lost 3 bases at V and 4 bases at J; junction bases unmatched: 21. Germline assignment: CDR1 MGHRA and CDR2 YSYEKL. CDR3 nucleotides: TGCGCCAGCAGCCACAGAGCGGGGGCCCGAGGCCCGTATCATTCAGATACGCAGTATTTT. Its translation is CASSHRAGARGPYHSDTQYF.

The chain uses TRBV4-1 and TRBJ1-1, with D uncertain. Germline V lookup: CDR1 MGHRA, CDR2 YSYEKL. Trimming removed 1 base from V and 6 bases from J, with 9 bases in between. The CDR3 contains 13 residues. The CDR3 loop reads CASSQVGLSEAFF. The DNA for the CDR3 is TGCGCCAGCAGCCAAGTGGGCCTATCTGAAGCTTTCTTT.

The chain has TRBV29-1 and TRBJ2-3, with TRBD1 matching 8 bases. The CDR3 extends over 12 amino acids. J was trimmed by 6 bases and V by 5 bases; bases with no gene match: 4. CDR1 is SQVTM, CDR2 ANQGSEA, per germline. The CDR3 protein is CSVQGAADTQYF. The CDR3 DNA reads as TGCAGCGTTCAGGGGGCAGCGGATACGCAGTATTTT.

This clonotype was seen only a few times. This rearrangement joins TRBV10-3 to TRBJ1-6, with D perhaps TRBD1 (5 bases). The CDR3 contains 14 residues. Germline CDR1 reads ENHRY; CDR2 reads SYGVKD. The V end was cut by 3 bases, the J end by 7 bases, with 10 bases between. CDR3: CAISDRAGNSPLHF. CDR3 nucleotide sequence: TGTGCCATCAGTGACAGGGCAGGCAATTCACCCCTCCACTTT.

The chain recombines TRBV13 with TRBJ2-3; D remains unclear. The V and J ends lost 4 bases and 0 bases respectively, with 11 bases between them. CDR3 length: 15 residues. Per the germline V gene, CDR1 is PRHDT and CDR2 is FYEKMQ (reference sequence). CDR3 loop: CASSSRLTSTDTQYF. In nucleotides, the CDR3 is TGTGCCAGCAGCTCTCGACTGACGAGCACAGATACGCAGTATTTT. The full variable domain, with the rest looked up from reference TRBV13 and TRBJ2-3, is AAGVIQSPRHLIKEKRETATLKCYPIPRHDTVYWYQQGPGQDPQFLISFYEKMQSDKGSIPDRFSAQQFSDYHSELNMSSLELGDSALYFCASSSRLTSTDTQYFGPGTRLTVL.

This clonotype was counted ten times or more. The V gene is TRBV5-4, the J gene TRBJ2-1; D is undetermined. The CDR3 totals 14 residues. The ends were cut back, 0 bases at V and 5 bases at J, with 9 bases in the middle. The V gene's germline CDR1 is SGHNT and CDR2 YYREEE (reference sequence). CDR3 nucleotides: TGTGCCAGCAGCTTGGAGCCAGTCAACAATGAGCAGTTCTTC. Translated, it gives CASSLEPVNNEQFF.

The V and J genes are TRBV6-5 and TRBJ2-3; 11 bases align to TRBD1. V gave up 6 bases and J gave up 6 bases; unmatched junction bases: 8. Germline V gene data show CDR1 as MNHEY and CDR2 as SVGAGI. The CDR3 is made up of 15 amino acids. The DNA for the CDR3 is TGTGCCAGCAGCTCGGGACAGGGGGTGACGGATACGCAGTATTTT. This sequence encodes CASSSGQGVTDTQYF.

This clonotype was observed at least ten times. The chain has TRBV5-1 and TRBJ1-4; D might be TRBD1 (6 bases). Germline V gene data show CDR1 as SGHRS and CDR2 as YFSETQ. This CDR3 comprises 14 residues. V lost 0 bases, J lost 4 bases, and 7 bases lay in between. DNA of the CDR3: TGCGCCAGCAGCTTGGGGGGGCATAATGAAAAACTGTTTTTT. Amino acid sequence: CASSLGGHNEKLFF.

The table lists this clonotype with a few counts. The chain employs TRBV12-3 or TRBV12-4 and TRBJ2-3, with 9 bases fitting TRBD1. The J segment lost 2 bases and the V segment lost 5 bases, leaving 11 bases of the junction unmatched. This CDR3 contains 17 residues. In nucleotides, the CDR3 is TGTGCCAGCAGTCTCCCCCCGACAGGGGGAGTCACAGATACGCAGTATTTT. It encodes CASSLPPTGGVTDTQYF.

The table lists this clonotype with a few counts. CDR3 in amino acids: CASSQDPGQGRGYTF. Written as DNA, the CDR3 is TGTGCCAGCAGCCAAGACCCGGGACAGGGACGTGGCTACACCTTC. The chain couples TRBV4-2 to TRBJ1-2, with TRBD1 matching 9 bases. Unmatched junction bases numbered 6, after V lost 0 bases and J lost 7 bases. CDR3 length: 15 amino acids. CDR1 is LGHNA and CDR2 is YNFKEQ in the germline V gene.